The T cell receptor beta chain described here comes from a study of regulatory T cells in long-lasting Graves disease. Study context: Prior antithyroid drug treatment in newly diagnosed Graves' patients lasted under 3 months.

Through Arm-PCR of CDR3 regions and iRepertoire HTBI primers, TCR beta libraries were built. TCRdb re-analysed the multiplex PCR reads in MiXCR, keeping a single row per CDR3 protein. The data show about 330,000 distinct CDR3 sequences, roughly 17% seen once. This clonotype was recorded at least ten times. The CDR3 runs 19 residues. Germline trimming cut 1 base from V and 0 bases from J; bases unmatched to any gene: 11. Germline V CDR1 and CDR2: SQVTM, ANQGSEA. The time point was: newly diagnosed GD, antithyroid drugs for less than 3 months. Extracted PBMC RNA gave rise to the TCR library. Blood from the periphery, nine milliliters in all, was drawn into EDTA tubes. In addition, the sample was reused for a study of T cells in Graves' hyperthyroidism and ophthalmopathy. That work adds: Diagnostic assessment was based on clinical symptoms, serum thyroxine and TRAb, thyroid ultrasound and orbital computed tomography.

The receptor's source is a woman aged 18-30 years with Graves disease. The chain uses TRBV29-1 and TRBJ2-7; the match to TRBD2 covers 14 bases. The sequenced sample was peripheral blood mononuclear cells (PBMCs), obtained at new diagnosis, from a patient treated with antithyroid drugs. The CDR3 nucleotides are TGCAGCGTTGAAGTGCCCTGGACTAGCGGGAGGCCCAGCTCCTACGAGCAGTACTTC. Its translation is CSVEVPWTSGRPSSYEQYF.